This T cell receptor (beta chain) was sequenced in a study of shared clonotypes between healthy human individuals. For the study at large: For every donor, three CD4 naive, three CD4 memory, two CD8 naive and one CD8 memory plates were used. Study-level points and caveats: Clonotypes shared by all four sorted-subset donors had higher generation probabilities than non-shared clonotypes. Investigators collected only blood, and repertoires in tissues likely differ. Expectations were that clonotype sharing among donors would be affected by sequencing depth.

The CDR3 is 14 residues long. V lost 5 bases and J 12 bases, leaving 22 bases between the germline ends. The germline gives CDR1 SGHNT, CDR2 YENEEA. This clone has more than one count but fewer than ten. Its antigen is currently unknown. Profiled with immunoSEQ multiplex PCR; TCRdb holds only in-frame clones, not every one. The table records around 1.1 million clones, about 80% of them present only once. The source material was memory CD4+ T cells from PBMCs. The subset: CD45RA-negative fraction. This sequence joins TRBV11-3 and TRBJ1-1, with D possibly being TRBD1 (6 bases). The receptor was derived from a man in his late teens or twenties in good health. Some clones in this sample may be carry-over from other donors' samples. The CDR3 DNA reads as TGTGCCAGCAGCCCCGACGAGACAGGTCGAGAAACTTTCTTT. Translating gives CASSPDETGRETFF.